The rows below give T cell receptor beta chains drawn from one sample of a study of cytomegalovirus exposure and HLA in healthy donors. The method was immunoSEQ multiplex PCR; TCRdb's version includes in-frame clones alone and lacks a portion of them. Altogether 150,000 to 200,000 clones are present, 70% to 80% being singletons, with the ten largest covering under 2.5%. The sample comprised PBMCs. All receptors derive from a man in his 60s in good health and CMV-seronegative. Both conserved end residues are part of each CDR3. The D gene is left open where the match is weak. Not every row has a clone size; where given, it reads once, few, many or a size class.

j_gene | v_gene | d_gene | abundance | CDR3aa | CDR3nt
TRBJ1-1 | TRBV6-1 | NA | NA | CASSSQGATEAFF | TGTGCCAGCAGTTCTCAGGGTGCCACTGAAGCTTTCTTT
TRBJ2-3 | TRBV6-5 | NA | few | CASSRMAVEAQYF | TGTGCCAGCAGCCGTATGGCGGTAGAGGCGCAGTATTTT
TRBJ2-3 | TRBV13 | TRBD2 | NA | CASSRPGLAGVRGTDTQYF | TGTGCCAGCAGCAGACCGGGACTAGCGGGAGTTAGGGGCACAGATACGCAGTATTTT
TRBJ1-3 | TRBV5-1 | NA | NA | CASSLEPAGNTIYF | TGCGCCAGCAGCTTGGAGCCCGCTGGAAACACCATATATTTT
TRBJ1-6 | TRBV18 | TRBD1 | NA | CASSPRTGEMGSPLHF | TGTGCCAGCTCACCAAGGACAGGGGAGATGGGATCACCCCTCCACTTT
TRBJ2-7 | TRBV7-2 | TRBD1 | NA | CASSLNLGGAVYEQYF | TGTGCCAGCAGCTTGAACTTAGGGGGCGCCGTCTACGAGCAGTACTTC
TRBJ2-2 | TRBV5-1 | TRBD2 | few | CASSGGTSGSPGELFF | TGCGCCAGCAGCGGTGGGACTAGCGGGTCACCCGGGGAGCTGTTTTTT
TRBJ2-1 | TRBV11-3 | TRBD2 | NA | CASSLLADNEQFF | TGTGCCAGCAGCTTGCTAGCGGACAATGAGCAGTTCTTC
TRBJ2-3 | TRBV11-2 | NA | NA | CASSPGTDTQYF | TGTGCCAGCAGCCCAGGCACAGATACGCAGTATTTT
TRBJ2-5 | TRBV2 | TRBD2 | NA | CASSEGASGVETQYF | TGTGCCAGCAGTGAAGGGGCTAGCGGGGTCGAGACCCAGTACTTC
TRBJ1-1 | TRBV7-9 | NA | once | CASSFNRNTEAFF | TGTGCCAGCAGCTTTAATAGGAACACTGAAGCTTTCTTT
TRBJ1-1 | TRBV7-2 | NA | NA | CASSEGVNTEAFF | TGTGCCAGCAGCGAAGGGGTGAACACTGAAGCTTTCTTT
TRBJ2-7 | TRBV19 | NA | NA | CASNDRQDYEQYF | TGTGCCAGTAACGACCGACAAGACTACGAGCAGTACTTC
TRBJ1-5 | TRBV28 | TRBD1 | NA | CASSSGQGFSDQPQHF | TGTGCCAGCAGTTCGGGACAGGGATTTAGCGATCAGCCCCAGCATTTT
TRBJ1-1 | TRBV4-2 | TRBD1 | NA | CASSQDQGGNTEAFF | TGTGCCAGCAGCCAAGATCAGGGGGGGAACACTGAAGCTTTCTTT
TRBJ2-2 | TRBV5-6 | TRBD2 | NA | CASSLLSSGGTGELFF | TGTGCCAGCAGCTTGTTGTCTAGCGGGGGCACCGGGGAGCTGTTTTTT
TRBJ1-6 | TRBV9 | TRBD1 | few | CASSGPGQAESYNSPLHF | TGTGCCAGCAGCGGCCCGGGACAGGCCGAGTCCTATAATTCACCCCTCCACTTT
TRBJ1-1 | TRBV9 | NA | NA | CASSVRGGGAYTEAFF | TGTGCCAGCAGCGTTAGGGGAGGGGGGGCGTACACTGAAGCTTTCTTT
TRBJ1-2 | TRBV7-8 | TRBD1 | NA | CACGQGAIKGGYTF | TGTGCCTGCGGACAGGGGGCAATTAAGGGTGGCTACACCTTC
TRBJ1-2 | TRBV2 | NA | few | CASSERVNDGYTF | TGTGCCAGCAGTGAACGGGTCAACGATGGCTACACCTTC
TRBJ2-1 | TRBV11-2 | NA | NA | CASSLTTGSEQFF | TGTGCCAGCAGCCTTACCACGGGGAGTGAGCAGTTCTTC
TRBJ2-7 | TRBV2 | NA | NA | CASLATTNAYEQYF | TGTGCCAGCCTTGCGACTACCAATGCCTACGAGCAGTACTTC
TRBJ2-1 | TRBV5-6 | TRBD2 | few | CASSSPGLPNYNEQFF | TGTGCCAGCAGCTCGCCGGGACTACCCAACTACAATGAGCAGTTCTTC
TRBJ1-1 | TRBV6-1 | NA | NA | CASSEAIGGFGEAFF | TGTGCCAGCAGTGAAGCAATCGGAGGCTTCGGTGAAGCTTTCTTT
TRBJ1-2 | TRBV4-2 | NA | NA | CASSSTGSYGYPF | TGTGCCAGCAGCTCCACAGGGTCCTATGGCTACCCCTTC
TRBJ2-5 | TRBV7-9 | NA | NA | CASSLNQGGFQETQYF | TGTGCCAGCAGCTTAAATCAGGGGGGCTTTCAAGAGACCCAGTACTTC
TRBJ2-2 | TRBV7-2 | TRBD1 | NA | CASSARGFANTGELFF | TGTGCCAGCAGCGCCAGGGGGTTCGCGAACACCGGGGAGCTGTTTTTT
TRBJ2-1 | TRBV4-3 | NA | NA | CASSPSVLVVHNEQFF | TGCGCCAGCAGCCCTAGCGTTCTAGTGGTCCACAATGAGCAGTTCTTC
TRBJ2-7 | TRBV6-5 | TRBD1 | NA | CASRTGQGWYEQYF | TGTGCCAGCAGAACGGGACAGGGGTGGTACGAGCAGTACTTC
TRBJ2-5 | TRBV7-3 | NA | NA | CASSPYPRPVQYF | TGTGCCAGCAGCCCATACCCGAGGCCGGTCCAGTACTTC
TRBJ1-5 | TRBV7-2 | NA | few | CASTAWGGSNQPQHF | TGTGCCAGCACCGCTTGGGGGGGGAGCAATCAGCCCCAGCATTTT
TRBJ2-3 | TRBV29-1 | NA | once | CSVEALGGGTDTQYF | TGCAGCGTTGAAGCCTTAGGGGGGGGCACAGATACGCAGTATTTT
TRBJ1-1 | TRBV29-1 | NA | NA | CSVGGGANTEAFF | TGCAGCGTTGGAGGCGGCGCGAACACTGAAGCTTTCTTT
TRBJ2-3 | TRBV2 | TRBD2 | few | CASTPLAARVDTQYF | TGTGCCAGCACCCCCCTAGCGGCCCGGGTTGATACGCAGTATTTT
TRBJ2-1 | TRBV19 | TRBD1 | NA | CASRGSTGTGYNEQFF | TGTGCCAGTAGGGGGTCTACCGGGACAGGCTACAATGAGCAGTTCTTC
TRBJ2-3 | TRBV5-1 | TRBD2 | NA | CASSSRLAGGPTDTQYF | TGCGCCAGCAGCTCTCGTCTAGCGGGGGGGCCCACAGATACGCAGTATTTT
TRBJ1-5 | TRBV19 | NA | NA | CASRQTGAFNQPQHF | TGTGCCAGTAGACAGACAGGAGCCTTCAATCAGCCCCAGCATTTT
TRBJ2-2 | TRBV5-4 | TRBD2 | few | CASSSGTSGRTAGELFF | TGTGCCAGCAGCTCTGGGACTAGCGGGAGGACGGCCGGGGAGCTGTTTTTT
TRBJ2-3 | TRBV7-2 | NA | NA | CASSLVGRTDTQYF | TGTGCCAGCAGCTTAGTGGGGAGGACAGATACGCAGTATTTT
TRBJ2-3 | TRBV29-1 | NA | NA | CSVDAWAGTDTQYF | TGCAGCGTTGACGCGTGGGCCGGCACAGATACGCAGTATTTT
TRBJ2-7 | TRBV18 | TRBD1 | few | CASSPDRDFTYEQYF | TGTGCCAGCTCACCGGACAGGGACTTTACTTACGAGCAGTACTTC
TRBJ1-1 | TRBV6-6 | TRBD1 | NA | CASSYSGQGKGTEAFF | TGTGCCAGCAGTTACTCGGGACAGGGGAAGGGCACTGAAGCTTTCTTT
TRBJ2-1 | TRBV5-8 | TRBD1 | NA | CASSLEGQYNEQFF | TGTGCCAGCAGCTTGGAGGGACAGTACAATGAGCAGTTCTTC
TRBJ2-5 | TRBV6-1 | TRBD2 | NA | CASSGSGSRETQYF | TGTGCCAGCAGTGGAAGCGGGAGTAGAGAGACCCAGTACTTC
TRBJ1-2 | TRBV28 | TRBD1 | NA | CASSPTRGTDYGYTF | TGTGCCAGCAGTCCCACAAGGGGGACAGACTATGGCTACACCTTC
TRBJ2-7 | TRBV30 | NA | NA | CAWNRDSSYEQYF | TGTGCCTGGAACAGGGATAGCTCCTACGAGCAGTACTTC
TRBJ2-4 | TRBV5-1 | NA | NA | CASSPRQGLAKNIQYF | TGCGCCAGCAGCCCCAGACAGGGACTGGCCAAAAACATTCAGTACTTC
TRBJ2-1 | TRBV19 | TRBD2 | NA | CASRGSGNHEQFF | TGTGCCAGTAGGGGTAGCGGGAATCATGAGCAGTTCTTC
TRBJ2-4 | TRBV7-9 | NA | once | CASSLLTELAKNIQYF | TGTGCCAGCAGCTTATTGACAGAGCTAGCCAAAAACATTCAGTACTTC
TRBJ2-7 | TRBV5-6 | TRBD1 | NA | CASIGQGSYEQYF | TGTGCCAGCATTGGACAGGGTTCCTACGAGCAGTACTTC
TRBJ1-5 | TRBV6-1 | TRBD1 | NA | CASSETGTGEPQHF | TGTGCCAGCAGTGAGACAGGGACTGGGGAGCCCCAGCATTTT
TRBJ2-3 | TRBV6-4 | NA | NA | CASSHQASTDTQYF | TGTGCCAGCAGTCACCAGGCCAGCACAGATACGCAGTATTTT
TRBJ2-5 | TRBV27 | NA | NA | CASSAGSRVETQYF | TGTGCCAGCAGTGCCGGATCGCGGGTCGAGACCCAGTACTTC
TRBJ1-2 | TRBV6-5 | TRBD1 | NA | CASSASRGYTHGYTF | TGTGCCAGCTCCGCATCCAGGGGGTATACCCATGGCTACACCTTC
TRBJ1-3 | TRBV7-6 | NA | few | CASSRSGDSGNTIYF | TGTGCCAGCAGCCGCTCAGGGGACTCTGGAAACACCATATATTTT
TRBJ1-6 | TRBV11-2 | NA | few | CASSLFVGGNSPLHF | TGTGCCAGCAGCTTATTTGTGGGGGGGAATTCACCCCTCCACTTT
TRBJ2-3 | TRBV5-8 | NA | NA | CASSLVQRTTDTQYF | TGTGCCAGCAGCCTTGTACAGCGGACCACAGATACGCAGTATTTT
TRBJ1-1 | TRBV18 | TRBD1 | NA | CASSPGQDLPEAFF | TGTGCCAGCTCACCGGGACAGGACCTCCCTGAAGCTTTCTTT